This section outlines one TCR beta chain sequence together with its context. These data originate in a study of OX40 agonist ivuxolimab in advanced cancers. Sequenced by immunoSEQ multiplex PCR; TCRdb stores in-frame clones only, minus some. Of around 70,000 clones in the sample, about 82% are singletons; the top ten hold roughly 1.9%. The germline V gene has CDR1 SQVTM and CDR2 ANQGSEA. The CDR3 consists of 17 residues. The V gene end was trimmed by 6 bases and the J gene end by 2 bases; junction bases not matched to a gene: 19. The sample here was CD4+ or CD8+ T cells sorted from blood, taken in a trial of the OX40 agonist ivuxolimab. The sequence derives from an adult with an advanced solid tumor such as melanoma, head and neck, liver or kidney cancer. The chain links TRBV29-1 to TRBJ2-7; 7 bases are a match to TRBD1. The CDR3 DNA reads TGCAGCGTCCTGAAACTGGGGCCCGGGACAGTCACCTACGAGCAGTACTTC. It encodes CSVLKLGPGTVTYEQYF.